The 11 T cell receptor beta chains below all came from one sample that was sequenced in a study of read filtering for tumor transcriptome and immune sequencing. From about 400 ng of RNA, a library with molecular barcoded alpha/delta and beta/gamma adaptors was made. TCRdb redid the calling of the reads with MiXCR, one entry per CDR3 protein. Among tens of thousands of distinct CDR3 sequences listed, 20% to 25% were seen once. Sequencing input: a population of CD138-negative cells sorted from bone marrow. Receptor source: a donor at least 40 years old with multiple myeloma.

V usage is TRBV19 and J usage is TRBJ2-7, with 10 bases matching TRBD1. CDR1 and CDR2 (germline): LNHDA, SQIVND (reference sequence). V was clipped by 8 bases and J by 3 bases; unmatched bases: 4. The CDR3 is 13 residues long. CDR3 loop: CASSRDRGYEQYF. CDR3 DNA: TGTGCCAGTTCCCGGGACAGGGGCTACGAGCAGTACTTC.

This clonotype was counted many times. V and J are TRBV24-1 and TRBJ2-5, with 7 bases identical to TRBD1. This CDR3 has 14 residues. Per germline, CDR1 KGHDR and CDR2 SFDVKD. The V and J ends lost 3 bases and 6 bases, in that order; junction bases with no gene match: 6. In DNA form, the CDR3 reads TGTGCCACCAGTGATCCAGGGACAGCCCAGACCCAGTACTTC. It translates to CATSDPGTAQTQYF.

This clonotype was detected ten times or more. The V gene is TRBV6-1, the J gene TRBJ1-5, with unresolved D. Germline V gene sequence: CDR1 MNHNS, CDR2 SASEGT. This CDR3 has 16 residues. V was pared by 5 bases and J by 3 bases, with 17 bases between. In DNA, the CDR3 is TGTGCCAGCAGTCCCTTTTCTGCAGCCTCCAATCAGCCCCAGCATTTT. The encoded protein is CASSPFSAASNQPQHF.

This clonotype was seen many times. The genes are TRBV7-2 and TRBJ2-1; D gene unclear. Trimming removed 3 bases at V and 5 bases at J, with 11 bases between. Germline V gives CDR1 SGHTA, CDR2 FQGNSA. This CDR3 has 14 amino acids. CDR3 nucleotide sequence: TGTGCCAGCAGCTTGAGAAACCTCGACAATGAGCAGTTCTTC. Its translation: CASSLRNLDNEQFF.

This clonotype occurred many times. The CDR3 protein is CASKGQAGHTEAFF. The CDR3 DNA is TGTGCCAGTAAAGGACAGGCCGGGCACACTGAAGCTTTCTTT. The chain combines TRBV19 with TRBJ1-1, with 7 positions matching TRBD1. The CDR3 is made up of 14 amino acids. Trimming at V came to 7 bases and at J to 3 bases, leaving 8 bases not matched to a gene. The germline V gene encodes CDR1 LNHDA and CDR2 SQIVND (reference sequence).

This clonotype qualifies as medium-sized. The CDR3 region has the DNA TGTGCCAGCAGTTCCTGGACAGGGGGCACTGAAGCTTTCTTT. Amino acids: CASSSWTGGTEAFF. J is TRBJ1-1 and V is TRBV27; 10 bases line up with TRBD1. J lost 4 bases, V lost 4 bases, and 3 bases had no gene match. This CDR3 is built from 14 residues. Germline V CDR1 and CDR2: MNHEY, SMNVEV (reference sequence).

The sample holds many counts of this clonotype. The genes are TRBV28 and TRBJ2-1; D uncertain. This CDR3 has 14 residues. Trimming took off 5 bases at V and 12 bases at J, with 20 bases between the two ends. The germline gives CDR1 MDHEN, CDR2 SYDVKM. The CDR3 DNA follows: TGTGCCAGCAGTAGCCTACTTGTAAACATGGGGCAGTTCTTC. Amino acids: CASSSLLVNMGQFF.

This clonotype was detected many times. This rearrangement joins TRBV13 to TRBJ1-2; D is possibly TRBD1 (5 bases). Looked up from germline, CDR1 is PRHDT and CDR2 is FYEKMQ (reference sequence). This CDR3 spans 16 amino acids. Trimming stripped 5 bases from V and 1 base from J, with 17 bases between. The DNA of the CDR3 is TGTGCCAGCAGCCCCACGCGTCGACAGCTTAACTATGGCTACACCTTC. It yields the protein CASSPTRRQLNYGYTF.

In its sample, this clonotype was seen many times. The chain is built from TRBV6-2 or TRBV6-3 and TRBJ2-7, with 7 bases matching TRBD2. This CDR3 has 14 amino acids. Germline CDR1 MNHEY, CDR2 SVGEGT. The trim removed 4 bases at V and 0 bases at J, leaving 3 bases unmatched. This chain's CDR3 is CASSSQRDSYEQYF. The CDR3 region has the DNA TGTGCCAGCAGTTCCCAGCGGGACTCCTACGAGCAGTACTTC.

This chain uses TRBV30 with TRBJ2-3; TRBD1 might be the D (6 bases). Trimming left V 0 bases short and J 0 bases short, with 16 bases between. The germline CDR1 and CDR2 sequences are GTSNPN and SVGIG (reference sequence). This CDR3 spans 17 amino acids. The DNA of the CDR3 is TGTGCCTGGAGTGTACGGGGCAGGGGCCTTAGCACAGATACGCAGTATTTT. As protein: CAWSVRGRGLSTDTQYF.

On this clonotype: A far larger clone lies a single base away; this is likely a read error. The chain's CDR3 is CASSEAQRISYNGQFF. The CDR3 DNA reads as TGTGCCAGCAGTGAAGCACAGCGAATCTCCTACAATGGGCAGTTCTTC. The chain links TRBV6-2 or TRBV6-3 to TRBJ2-1; no clear D. In germline, CDR1 is MNHEY, CDR2 SVGEGT. The CDR3 is 16 amino acids.